This TCR beta chain was sequenced during a study of shared clonotypes between healthy human individuals. Healthy HIV-negative adults without recent acute infections or vaccinations served as donors. The unsorted samples took tens of millions of PBMCs to get genomic DNA. Ten immunoSEQ deep assay plates were used by the authors to sequence unsorted PBMC DNA. Original data processing: ImmunoSEQ output lacked quality scores and full-length reads, limiting matched filtering. Profiling relied on immunoSEQ multiplex PCR, and the TCRdb table lists in-frame clones only, not all of them. V, J and clone size derive from that table, while D and trimming were established from the DNA sequence. Found here are 490,000 or so clones, 65% to 80% of them singletons; the top ten hold approximately 12%. With V trimmed by 5 bases and J by 4 bases, 6 bases remained unmatched. CDR1 and CDR2 from the germline V gene are SGHRS and YFSETQ. The CDR3 covers 14 residues.

The gene calls are TRBV5-1 and TRBJ2-5, with 9 positions matching TRBD1. Sequencing used PBMCs. This receptor was identified in a woman between 35 and 50 years old in good health. Some clones in this sample may be carry-over from other donors' samples. The CDR3 reads CASRETGGVETQYF. The CDR3 nucleotides are TGCGCCAGCAGGGAAACAGGGGGCGTAGAGACCCAGTACTTC.